A single T cell receptor beta chain is shown here with its context. Its antigen is still unknown. This sample is drawn from a study of cytomegalovirus exposure and HLA in healthy donors. PCR employed 60 Vbeta and 13 Jbeta primers. Libraries were prepared by immunoSEQ multiplex PCR; TCRdb keeps only in-frame clonotypes and omits some of them. The sample shows about 160,000 clones, around 76% of them seen only once. V gave up 0 bases and J gave up 2 bases, with 7 bases separating them. The CDR3 length is 14 residues. Germline V gene sequence: CDR1 SGHTS, CDR2 YDEGEE. Study-level findings and limits: In a later analysis, TCR beta V- and J-gene trimming showed a link to a missense DCLRE1C variant. It is likely that the observed cluster of highly shared sequence variants was a sequencing artifact.

This clonotype originated in a woman in her thirties or forties in good health and CMV-seronegative. Sequencing used PBMCs. The rearrangement uses TRBV5-8 and TRBJ2-3; TRBD2 might be the D (5 bases). The CDR3 region has the DNA TGTGCCAGCAGCTTGGGCGGACTCACAGATACGCAGTATTTT. Translated, it gives CASSLGGLTDTQYF.